The 17 T cell receptor beta chains given below trace back to one sample, sequenced in a study of T cells after yellow fever vaccination. TCRdb fed the 5' RACE reads into MiXCR, producing one record per CDR3 protein. The sample has some 350,000 distinct CDR3 sequences, over 4% seen once; the top ten hold just under 25%. The source was PBMCs, collected 5 days after the yellow fever booster vaccination. The receptors come from a man between 18 and 35 years old who received the YFV17D yellow fever vaccine.

There are a few counts of this clonotype. The chain links TRBV20-1 to TRBJ1-4, with D uncertain. The CDR3 contains 14 residues. V gave up 7 bases and J gave up 7 bases, with 19 bases separating them. CDR1 is DFQATT, CDR2 SNEGSKA, per germline (reference sequence). CDR3 amino acids: CSVSIGLSPEKLFF. For the CDR3, the DNA is TGCAGTGTCTCAATCGGACTTTCCCCTGAAAAACTGTTTTTT.

This clonotype showed up many times. The gene calls are TRBV10-3 and TRBJ1-5, with D unresolved. V lost 11 bases and J lost 2, with 13 bases in between. The CDR3 covers 13 residues. Germline V lookup: CDR1 ENHRY, CDR2 SYGVKD. CDR3 region: CASSTQGNQPQHF. CDR3 sequence (DNA): TGTGCCTCCTCTACTCAGGGCAATCAGCCCCAGCATTTT.

V and J are TRBV7-9 and TRBJ2-1; D is possibly TRBD1 (6 bases). The CDR3 length is 15 residues. The germline V gene has CDR1 SEHNR and CDR2 FQNEAQ (reference sequence). V shed 5 bases and J shed 7 bases, with 18 bases lying between them. The CDR3 spells CASSHRTAHLNEQFF. The CDR3 region has the DNA TGTGCCAGCAGCCATCGGACAGCTCACCTAAATGAGCAGTTCTTC.

This clonotype was seen many times. V gene TRBV5-1 combines with J gene TRBJ2-1; 9 bases fit TRBD1. The CDR3 contains 15 residues. CDR1 and CDR2 from the germline V gene are SGHRS and YFSETQ. Losses at the gene ends were 3 bases for V and 10 bases for J; bases not matched to a gene: 11. DNA of the CDR3: TGCGCCAGCAGCTACTGGCCCGGACAGGGGTTCGAGCAGTTCTTC. Its protein is CASSYWPGQGFEQFF.

Ten or more counts support this clonotype. The chain carries TRBV7-9 and TRBJ1-6; D is unclear. The CDR3 is made up of 13 amino acids. Per the germline V gene, CDR1 is SEHNR and CDR2 is FQNEAQ (reference sequence). V lost 0 bases, J lost 14 bases, and 11 bases lay in between. The CDR3 sequence is CASSLAGVSSLHF. Here the CDR3 DNA reads TGTGCCAGCAGCTTAGCCGGAGTAAGTTCCCTCCACTTT.

The CDR3 nucleotides read TGTGCCAGCAGTTACACACGTAGCGGGGGGGCGTCCTACGAGCAGTACTTC. Protein: CASSYTRSGGASYEQYF. The gene calls are TRBV6-5 and TRBJ2-7; 11 bases map to TRBD2. V was pared by 2 bases and J by 1 base, with 7 bases of the junction left unmatched. CDR1 MNHEY and CDR2 SVGAGI come from the germline V gene. This CDR3 spans 17 amino acids.

This clonotype was seen a handful of times. The V gene is TRBV28, the J gene TRBJ2-4, with a weak D call TRBD2 (5 bases). V lost 2 bases and J 0 bases, leaving 23 bases between the germline ends. The CDR3 is 20 residues long. Germline V gives CDR1 MDHEN, CDR2 SYDVKM. The CDR3 region is CASSLGVRRFSQLAKNIQYF. Written as DNA, the CDR3 is TGTGCCAGCAGTTTAGGCGTGAGGAGGTTTTCACAGCTAGCCAAAAACATTCAGTACTTC.

This clonotype was seen a few times. J is TRBJ2-7 and V is TRBV19; 10 bases are shared with TRBD1. This CDR3 spans 14 amino acids. In germline, CDR1 is LNHDA, CDR2 SQIVND (reference sequence). Unmatched junction bases numbered 3, after V lost 4 bases and J lost 3 bases. The CDR3 region has the DNA TGTGCCAGTAGTACGACAGGGGGCCTCTACGAGCAGTACTTC. This encodes CASSTTGGLYEQYF.

In its sample, this clonotype was seen a few times. The chain joins TRBV20-1 to TRBJ2-7, with 11 bases aligning to TRBD2. The CDR3 extends over 15 amino acids. Germline CDR1 is DFQATT and CDR2 is SNEGSKA (reference sequence). V lost 1 base and J lost 5; bases outside the gene matches: 7. CDR3 residues: CSARVFGTSGDEQYF. In DNA form, the CDR3 reads TGCAGTGCTAGAGTCTTCGGGACTAGCGGCGACGAGCAGTACTTC.

This clonotype was detected only a few times. The chain combines TRBV5-6 with TRBJ2-1; D perhaps matches TRBD2 (5 bases). The germline gives CDR1 SGHDT, CDR2 YYEEEE. The CDR3 loop spans 12 amino acids. The V end was cut by 1 base, the J end by 8 bases, with 7 bases between. The CDR3 sequence: CASSLRGYEQFF. CDR3 in DNA: TGTGCCAGCAGCTTGCGGGGTTATGAGCAGTTCTTC. The full variable domain, completed using reference TRBV5-6 and TRBJ2-1, is DAGVTQSPTHLIKTRGQQVTLRCSPKSGHDTVSWYQQALGQGPQFIFQYYEEEERQRGNFPDRFSGHQFPNYSSELNVNALLLGDSALYLCASSLRGYEQFFGPGTRLTVL.

The sample holds a few counts of this clonotype. The genes are TRBV15 and TRBJ2-1, with 8 bases matching TRBD2. CDR1 and CDR2 from the germline V gene are LNHNV and YYDKDF (reference sequence). The CDR3 runs 14 residues. J lost 12 bases, V lost 0 bases, and 7 bases had no gene match. CDR3 loop: CATSRDRGAGGQFF. CDR3 coding DNA: TGTGCCACCAGCAGAGATCGCGGGGCGGGAGGGCAGTTCTTC.

This clonotype was seen at least ten times. This rearrangement joins TRBV30 to TRBJ2-7; perhaps TRBD1 as D (6 bases). Trimming stripped 5 bases from V and 3 bases from J, with 11 bases between. Germline CDR1 is GTSNPN and CDR2 is SVGIG (reference sequence). The CDR3 extends over 12 amino acids. CDR3: CAWSGTNYEQYF. CDR3 DNA sequence: TGTGCCTGGTCCGGGACAAACTACGAGCAGTACTTC. Full variable domain (outside the CDR3, taken from reference TRBV30 and TRBJ2-7): SQTIHQWPATLVQPVGSPLSLECTVEGTSNPNLYWYRQAAGRGLQLLFYSVGIGQISSEVPQNLSASRPQDRQFILSSKKLLLSDSGFYLCAWSGTNYEQYFGPGTRLTVT.

This clonotype came up a few times. CDR3 sequence (DNA): TGTGCCACCTCGCCCGGGGCAGGGGTCGCGTACGAGCAGTACTTC. It encodes CATSPGAGVAYEQYF. The rearrangement links TRBV6-2 or TRBV6-3 to TRBJ2-7, with D possibly TRBD1 on 6 matching bases. In germline, CDR1 is MNHEY, CDR2 SVGEGT. V lost 10 bases and J lost 4, with 23 bases in between. The CDR3 has 15 residues.

In its sample, this clonotype was seen many times. J is TRBJ2-7 and V is TRBV5-1; tentative D call: TRBD2 (6 bases). The V end lost 0 bases, the J end lost 0 bases, and 10 bases lay between the germline ends. Per the germline V gene, CDR1 is SGHRS and CDR2 is YFSETQ. CDR3 length: 15 amino acids. The CDR3: CASSLGPGDSYEQYF. The DNA of the CDR3 is TGCGCCAGCAGCTTGGGCCCGGGGGACTCCTACGAGCAGTACTTC.

This clonotype was counted ten times or more. The V and J genes are TRBV27 and TRBJ2-7, with TRBD2 matching 8 bases. CDR1 is MNHEY, CDR2 SMNVEV, per germline (reference sequence). The V segment lost 4 bases and the J segment 0 bases; nucleotides outside the gene matches: 5. This CDR3 is built from 15 residues. The CDR3: CASSWAGGVSYEQYF. Written as DNA, the CDR3 is TGTGCCAGCAGTTGGGCCGGGGGGGTCTCCTACGAGCAGTACTTC.

This clonotype has ten or more counts. The CDR3 DNA reads as TGCGCCAGCAGCTTGGGGCAGAATAATTCACCCCTCCACTTT. This encodes CASSLGQNNSPLHF. The chain is built from TRBV5-1 and TRBJ1-6, with D uncertain. The CDR3 spans 14 residues. Trimming took off 0 bases at V and 5 bases at J, with 6 bases between the two ends. Looked up from germline, CDR1 is SGHRS and CDR2 is YFSETQ.

V is TRBV4-3 and J is TRBJ2-1, with 7 positions matching TRBD2. This CDR3 has 16 residues. CDR1 is LGHNA and CDR2 is YSLEER in the germline V gene. Unmatched junction bases numbered 7, after V lost 1 base and J lost 4 bases. The chain's CDR3 is CASSQGGGTLYNEQFF. The CDR3 region has the DNA TGCGCCAGCAGCCAAGGGGGAGGGACCCTTTACAATGAGCAGTTCTTC.